This T cell receptor beta chain was identified during a study of cytomegalovirus exposure and HLA in healthy donors. Findings and limits, study-wide: Using the classifier, cytomegalovirus status was reportedly diagnosed with high specificity and sensitivity. Likely technical artifact: a cluster of highly shared sequence variants. Rarity characterized most TCR sequences, yet some public TCRs appeared in many donors.

Primers included in the PCR were 60 Vbeta and 13 Jbeta primers. Repertoires were generated with immunoSEQ multiplex PCR, while TCRdb's copy carries only in-frame clones and drops some. The table records 150,000 to 200,000 clones, about four fifths of them present only once. Concerning this clone itself: Its target is unknown.

The source material was PBMCs. This clonotype was obtained from a man younger than 30 in good health and CMV-seronegative.

The CDR3 coding sequence is TGTGCCAGTAGTACCGCGGGAATCGGCTATGGCTACACCTTC. Translated: CASSTAGIGYGYTF. This chain connects TRBV19 to TRBJ1-2; D gene uncertain. V dropped 4 bases and J dropped 4 bases, with 13 bases sitting between them. Germline V gene lookup returns CDR1 LNHDA and CDR2 SQIVND (reference sequence). The CDR3 loop spans 14 amino acids.